These T cell receptor beta chains were read from a single sample in a study of T cells in localized non-small cell lung cancer. Libraries were prepared by immunoSEQ multiplex PCR; TCRdb keeps only in-frame clonotypes and omits some of them. Among about 14,000 clones, more than 80% were seen once, and the ten largest hold around 4.2%. This sample comprised peripheral blood, obtained before any cancer treatment. The receptors were gathered from a woman between 35 and 70 years old with stage I lung adenocarcinoma. Each CDR3 is given with its conserved first and last residue. The order of the fields is D gene, clone size, V gene, J gene, CDR3 protein, CDR3 DNA. A D gene is named only where the DNA matches it firmly. Not all rows give a size; the values are once, few, many and, for expanded clones, a class.

NA	NA	TRBV9	TRBJ1-4	CASSAPRARPNEKLFF	TGTGCCAGCAGCGCCCCAAGGGCCCGGCCTAATGAAAAACTGTTTTTT
NA	NA	TRBV2	TRBJ1-5	CASSRDNNQPQHF	TGTGCCAGCAGTCGGGACAATAATCAGCCCCAGCATTTT
NA	NA	TRBV5-1	TRBJ2-5	CASSLGRESETQYF	TGCGCCAGCAGCTTGGGCAGGGAATCGGAGACCCAGTACTTC
NA	NA	TRBV9	TRBJ2-6	CASRPFSGANVLTF	TGTGCCAGTCGTCCTTTCTCTGGGGCCAACGTCCTGACTTTC
NA	NA	TRBV29-1	TRBJ1-5	CSVSLMKNSNQPQHF	TGCAGCGTTTCTCTTATGAAAAATAGCAATCAGCCCCAGCATTTT
NA	NA	TRBV19	TRBJ1-3	CASIQDRSGNTIYF	TGTGCCAGTATTCAGGACAGATCTGGAAACACCATATATTTT
TRBD2	NA	TRBV5-1	TRBJ2-5	CASSFSGGTSKETQYF	TGCGCCAGCAGCTTTAGCGGGGGAACCAGCAAAGAGACCCAGTACTTC
NA	NA	TRBV2	TRBJ2-7	CASMTPRAGVNYEQYF	TGTGCCAGCATGACCCCACGGGCAGGAGTCAACTACGAGCAGTACTTC
NA	NA	TRBV19	TRBJ1-6	CASSASNSVSPLHF	TGTGCCAGTAGCGCCTCCAACTCGGTTTCACCCCTCCACTTT
NA	once	TRBV9	TRBJ2-2	CASSVEIRISHPGELFF	TGTGCCAGCAGCGTGGAAATCAGGATCTCCCACCCCGGGGAGCTGTTTTTT
TRBD2	NA	TRBV10-3	TRBJ2-3	CATWTSGGTDTQYF	TGTGCCACCTGGACTAGCGGAGGCACAGATACGCAGTATTTT
NA	once	TRBV5-1	TRBJ2-3	CASSLMGAEDTQYF	TGCGCCAGCAGCTTAATGGGGGCAGAAGATACGCAGTATTTT
TRBD1	once	TRBV5-1	TRBJ1-3	CASSLGTGNGNTIYF	TGCGCCAGCAGCTTGGGGACAGGAAATGGAAACACCATATATTTT
NA	once	TRBV5-6	TRBJ1-1	CASSFQNMNTEAFF	TGTGCCAGCAGCTTTCAGAACATGAACACTGAAGCTTTCTTT
NA	NA	TRBV5-6	TRBJ1-2	CASSFQGPVLNYGYTF	TGTGCCAGCAGCTTTCAGGGGCCCGTACTTAACTATGGCTACACCTTC
NA	NA	TRBV6-1	TRBJ2-3	CASRKQNTDTQYF	TGTGCCAGCAGAAAACAGAACACAGATACGCAGTATTTT
TRBD1	NA	TRBV28	TRBJ1-6	CASSLPRDRVYPPLHF	TGTGCCAGCAGTTTACCGCGGGACAGGGTTTACCCACCCCTCCACTTT
TRBD2	NA	TRBV9	TRBJ2-3	CASSVVLAGGTDTQYF	TGTGCCAGCAGCGTAGTGCTAGCGGGGGGGACAGATACGCAGTATTTT
NA	NA	TRBV5-6	TRBJ1-1	CASSPLGWGGGLSAEAFF	TGTGCCAGCAGCCCCCTGGGTTGGGGGGGCGGGCTAAGCGCTGAAGCTTTCTTT
NA	NA	TRBV7-2	TRBJ2-3	CASSLYGGTDTQYF	TGTGCCAGCAGCTTATACGGGGGAACGGATACGCAGTATTTT
NA	NA	TRBV4-3	TRBJ2-5	CASSQAWEYQETQYF	TGCGCCAGCAGCCAAGCTTGGGAGTACCAAGAGACCCAGTACTTC
NA	few	TRBV2	TRBJ1-6	CASSEDLPKQAGSSPLHF	TGTGCCAGCAGTGAAGATCTTCCCAAGCAGGCAGGGAGCTCACCCCTCCACTTT
NA	NA	TRBV11-2	TRBJ2-7	CASSLAITGTYEQYF	TGTGCCAGCAGCTTAGCTATAACAGGTACCTACGAGCAGTACTTC
TRBD1	NA	TRBV5-5	TRBJ2-7	CASSLIPGDRGYPYEQYF	TGTGCCAGCAGCTTGATTCCCGGAGACAGGGGTTACCCCTACGAGCAGTACTTC
TRBD1	NA	TRBV30	TRBJ1-2	CAWSGTGTFNYGYTF	TGTGCCTGGTCCGGGACAGGGACCTTTAACTATGGCTACACCTTC
NA	NA	TRBV7-2	TRBJ2-1	CASSLRRGYNEQFF	TGTGCCAGCAGCTTACGCCGAGGATACAATGAGCAGTTCTTC